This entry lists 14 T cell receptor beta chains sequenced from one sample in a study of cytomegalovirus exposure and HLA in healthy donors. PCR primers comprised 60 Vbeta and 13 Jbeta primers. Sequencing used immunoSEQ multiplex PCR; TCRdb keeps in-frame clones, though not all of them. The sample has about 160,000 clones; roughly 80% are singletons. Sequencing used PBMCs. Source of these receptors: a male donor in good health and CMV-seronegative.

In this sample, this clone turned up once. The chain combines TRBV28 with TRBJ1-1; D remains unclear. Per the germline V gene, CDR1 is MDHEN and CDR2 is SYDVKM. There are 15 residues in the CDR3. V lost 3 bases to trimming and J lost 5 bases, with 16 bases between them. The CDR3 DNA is TGTGCCAGCAGTTTGGAATCCCGTACGAGGACTGAAGCTTTCTTT. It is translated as CASSLESRTRTEAFF.

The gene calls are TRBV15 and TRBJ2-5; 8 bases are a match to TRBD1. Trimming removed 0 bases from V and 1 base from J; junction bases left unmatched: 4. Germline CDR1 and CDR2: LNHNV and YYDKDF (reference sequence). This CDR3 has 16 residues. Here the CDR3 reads CATSRDYRGVQETQYF. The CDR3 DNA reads TGTGCCACCAGCAGAGATTACAGGGGGGTCCAAGAGACCCAGTACTTC.

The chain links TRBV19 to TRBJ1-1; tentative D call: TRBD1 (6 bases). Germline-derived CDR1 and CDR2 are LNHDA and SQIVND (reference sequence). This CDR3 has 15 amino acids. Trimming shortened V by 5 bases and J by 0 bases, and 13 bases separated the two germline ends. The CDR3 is CASSAPGTMNTEAFF. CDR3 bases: TGTGCCAGTAGTGCTCCCGGGACAATGAACACTGAAGCTTTCTTT. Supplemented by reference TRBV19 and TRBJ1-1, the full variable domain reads DGGITQSPKYLFRKEGQNVTLSCEQNLNHDAMYWYRQDPGQGLRLIYYSQIVNDFQKGDIAEGYSVSREKKESFPLTVTSAQKNPTAFYLCASSAPGTMNTEAFFGQGTRLTVV.

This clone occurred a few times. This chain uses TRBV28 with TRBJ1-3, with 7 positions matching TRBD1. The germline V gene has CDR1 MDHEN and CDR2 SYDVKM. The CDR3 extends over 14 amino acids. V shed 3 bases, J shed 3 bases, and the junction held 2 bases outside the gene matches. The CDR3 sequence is CASSLNRGGNTIYF. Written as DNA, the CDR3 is TGTGCCAGCAGTTTGAACAGGGGTGGAAACACCATATATTTT.

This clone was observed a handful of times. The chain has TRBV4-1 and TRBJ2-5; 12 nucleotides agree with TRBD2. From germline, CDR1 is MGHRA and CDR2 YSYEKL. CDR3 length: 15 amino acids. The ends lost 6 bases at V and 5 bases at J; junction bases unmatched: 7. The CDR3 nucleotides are TGCGCCAGCAGTTTACTAGCGGGGGGTTTTGAGACCCAGTACTTC. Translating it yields CASSLLAGGFETQYF.

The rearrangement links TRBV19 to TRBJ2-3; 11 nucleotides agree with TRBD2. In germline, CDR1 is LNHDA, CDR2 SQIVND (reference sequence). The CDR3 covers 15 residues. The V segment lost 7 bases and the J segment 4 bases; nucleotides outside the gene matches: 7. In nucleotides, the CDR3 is TGTGCCAGTATCCATAGCGGGGGGGCCGCAGATACGCAGTATTTT. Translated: CASIHSGGAADTQYF.

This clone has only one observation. DNA for the CDR3: TGTGCCAGCAGTAGCTTACTAGCGGGAGGCGAGCAGTACTTC. The encoded protein is CASSSLLAGGEQYF. The chain recombines TRBV6-5 with TRBJ2-7; 12 nucleotides agree with TRBD2. Germline lookup yields CDR1 MNHEY and CDR2 SVGAGI. V dropped 5 bases and J dropped 6; count of bases not matched to a gene: 5. The CDR3 sequence is 14 residues long.

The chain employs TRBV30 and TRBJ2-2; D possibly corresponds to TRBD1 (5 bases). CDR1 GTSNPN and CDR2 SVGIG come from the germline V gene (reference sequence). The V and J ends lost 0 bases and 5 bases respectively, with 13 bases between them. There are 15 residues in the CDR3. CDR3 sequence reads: CAWSVQGLGTGELFF. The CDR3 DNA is TGTGCCTGGAGTGTCCAGGGCTTGGGGACCGGGGAGCTGTTTTTT.

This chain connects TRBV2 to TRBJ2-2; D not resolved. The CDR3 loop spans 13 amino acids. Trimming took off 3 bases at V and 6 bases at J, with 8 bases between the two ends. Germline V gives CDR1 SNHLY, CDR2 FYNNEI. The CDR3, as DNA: TGTGCCAGCAGTGACCTTGAGGCCGGGGAGCTGTTTTTT. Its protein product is CASSDLEAGELFF. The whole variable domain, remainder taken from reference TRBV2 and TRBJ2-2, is EPEVTQTPSHQVTQMGQEVILRCVPISNHLYFYWYRQILGQKVEFLVSFYNNEISEKSEIFDDQFSVERPDGSNFTLKIRSTKLEDSAMYFCASSDLEAGELFFGEGSRLTVL.

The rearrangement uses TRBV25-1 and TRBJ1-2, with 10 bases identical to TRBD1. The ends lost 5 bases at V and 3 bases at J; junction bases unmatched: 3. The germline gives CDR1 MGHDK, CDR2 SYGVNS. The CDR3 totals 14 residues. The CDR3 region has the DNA TGTGCCAGCAGTCCGGACAGGGGGTACTATGGCTACACCTTC. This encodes CASSPDRGYYGYTF.

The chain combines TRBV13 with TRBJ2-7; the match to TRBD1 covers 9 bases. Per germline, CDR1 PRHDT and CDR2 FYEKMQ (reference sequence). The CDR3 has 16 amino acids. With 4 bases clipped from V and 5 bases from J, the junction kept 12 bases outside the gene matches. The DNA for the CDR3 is TGTGCCAGCAGCTCTACAGGGGGCTCCCTTCAGAACGAGCAGTACTTC. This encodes CASSSTGGSLQNEQYF.

CDR3 amino acids: CASSPPRGTYEQYF. CDR3 DNA: TGTGCCAGCTCACCACCCAGGGGAACCTACGAGCAGTACTTC. The chain joins TRBV18 to TRBJ2-7, with D perhaps matching TRBD1 (6 bases). The CDR3 is 14 residues long. The V end was cut by 0 bases, the J end by 2 bases, with 8 bases between. Germline loops: CDR1 KGHSH, CDR2 LQKENI.

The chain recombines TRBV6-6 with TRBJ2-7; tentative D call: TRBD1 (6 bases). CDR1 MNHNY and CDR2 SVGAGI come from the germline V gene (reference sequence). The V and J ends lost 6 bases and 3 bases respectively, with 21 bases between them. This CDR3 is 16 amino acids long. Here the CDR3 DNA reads TGTGCCAGCAGCCCGGCCCGGACAGCTGGAGACTACGAGCAGTACTTC. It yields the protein CASSPARTAGDYEQYF.

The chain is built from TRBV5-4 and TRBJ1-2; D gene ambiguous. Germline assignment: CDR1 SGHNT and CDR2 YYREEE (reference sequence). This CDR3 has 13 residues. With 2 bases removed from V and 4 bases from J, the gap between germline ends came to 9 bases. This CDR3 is CASSLDNSYGYTF. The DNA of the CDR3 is TGTGCCAGCAGCTTAGACAACTCCTATGGCTACACCTTC.